These T cell receptor beta chains were read from a single sample in a study of beta chain features in type 1 diabetes. The data were produced by immunoSEQ multiplex PCR, yet TCRdb's version contains in-frame clones alone and is incomplete. This sample yields 600,000 to 700,000 clones, of which under 15% are seen a single time; more than 0.1% belongs to the top ten. What was sequenced was naive CD4+ T cells from blood. The receptors shown here come from a man under 40 with type 1 diabetes. Each CDR3 is given with its conserved first and last residue. The D gene is left open where the match is weak.

V gene	J gene	D gene	CDR3 protein
TRBV6-5	TRBJ1-2	NA	CASSYSTDLRGGYTF
TRBV7-2	TRBJ2-3	NA	CASSLRLSTDTQYF
TRBV7-3	TRBJ1-3	NA	CASSLKGSGNTIYF
TRBV29-1	TRBJ1-1	NA	CSVAQDWSFNTEAFF
TRBV29-1	TRBJ2-1	NA	CSVETGYNEQFF
TRBV7-3	TRBJ2-7	TRBD1	CASSLQPGQGFEQYF
TRBV7-2	TRBJ2-7	NA	CASSSTGQSYEQYF
TRBV4-3	TRBJ1-2	NA	CASSQEPRRGYTF
TRBV4-2	TRBJ2-2	TRBD1	CASSQERRDRRVGVTGELFF
TRBV7-9	TRBJ2-7	TRBD2	CASSSPSSGGTYEQYF
TRBV19	TRBJ1-4	NA	CASTGFGREKLFF
TRBV29-1	TRBJ2-3	NA	CSVRPRYFTDTQYF